The TCR beta chain under discussion was sequenced for a study of CD8 T cells in Susac syndrome. RNA amounts of about 0.5 to 1 ug underwent reverse transcription with random hexamers. From the immunoSEQ multiplex PCR reads, TCRdb called clonotypes with MiXCR, one entry per CDR3 protein. The sample records around 79,000 distinct CDR3 sequences, less than 95% being singletons. Sequencing targeted TCR beta in blood CD8+ and CD4+ T cells. CDR1 SQVTM and CDR2 ANQGSEA come from the germline V gene. The V gene lost 0 bases and the J gene lost 10 bases, with 9 bases spanning the gap. The CDR3 sequence is 11 residues long.

J is TRBJ1-1 and V is TRBV29-1; D possibly corresponds to TRBD1 (6 bases). The origin of this receptor is a human donor with Susac syndrome. The sequencing sample was made of CD8+ T cells from PBMCs. CDR3 nucleotide sequence: TGCAGCGTTGAAGACAGACAGGCAGCTTTCTTT. Protein product: CSVEDRQAAFF.